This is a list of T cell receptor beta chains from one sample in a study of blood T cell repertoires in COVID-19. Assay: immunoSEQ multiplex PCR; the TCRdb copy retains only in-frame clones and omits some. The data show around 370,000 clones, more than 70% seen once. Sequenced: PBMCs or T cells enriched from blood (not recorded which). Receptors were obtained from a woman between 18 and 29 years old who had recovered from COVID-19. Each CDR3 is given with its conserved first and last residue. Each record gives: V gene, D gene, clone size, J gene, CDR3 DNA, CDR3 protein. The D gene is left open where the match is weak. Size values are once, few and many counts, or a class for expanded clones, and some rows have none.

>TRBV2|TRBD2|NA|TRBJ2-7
TGTGCCAGCAGTGAGGACGGGGGGGCCTACGAGCAGTACTTC
CASSEDGGAYEQYF
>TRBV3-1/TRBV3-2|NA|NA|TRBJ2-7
TGTGCCAGCAGCCAAGCTAGCAGGGGAATCACCTACGAGCAGTACTTC
CASSQASRGITYEQYF
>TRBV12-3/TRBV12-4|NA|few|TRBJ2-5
TGTGCCAGCAGCGGGGGGCTCCAAGAGACCCAGTACTTC
CASSGGLQETQYF
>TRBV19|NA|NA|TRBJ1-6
TGTGCCAGTAGGGCCGGGACTTCCAATTCACCCCTCCACTTT
CASRAGTSNSPLHF
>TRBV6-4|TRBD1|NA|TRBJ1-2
TGTGCCAGCAGCGCATCCGGGACAGGAGGATCCTATGGCTACACCTTC
CASSASGTGGSYGYTF
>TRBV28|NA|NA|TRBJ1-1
TGTGCCAGCAGTTTTCACGGGACTGAAGCTTTCTTT
CASSFHGTEAFF
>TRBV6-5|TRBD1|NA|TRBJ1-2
TGTGCCAGCAGTTACCAACCGGGACAGGGCCTGGATGGCTACACCTTC
CASSYQPGQGLDGYTF
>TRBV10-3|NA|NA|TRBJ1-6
TGTGCCATCAGTGGGCAGAATAATTCACCCCTCCACTTT
CAISGQNNSPLHF
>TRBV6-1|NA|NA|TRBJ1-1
TGTGCCAGCAGTGAAGACACAGGTTCGAACACTGAAGCTTTCTTT
CASSEDTGSNTEAFF
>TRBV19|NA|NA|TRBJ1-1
TGTGCCAGTAGTCGGCGACAGAACACTGAAGCTTTCTTT
CASSRRQNTEAFF
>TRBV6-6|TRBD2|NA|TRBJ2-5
TGTGCCAGCAGTCACGGACTAGCGGGGGGGCTTTGGCAAGAGACCCAGTACTTC
CASSHGLAGGLWQETQYF
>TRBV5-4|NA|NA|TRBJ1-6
TGTGCCAGCAGCAACGGGATCTCAAATTCACCCCTCCACTTT
CASSNGISNSPLHF
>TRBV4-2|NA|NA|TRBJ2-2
TGTGCCAGCAGCCAAGATTTGCGGGCCGGGGAGCTGTTTTTT
CASSQDLRAGELFF
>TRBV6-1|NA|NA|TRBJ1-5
TGTGCCAGCAGTGAATGGCAGGTCGGCAATCAGCCCCAGCATTTT
CASSEWQVGNQPQHF
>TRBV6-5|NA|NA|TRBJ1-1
TGTGCCGCAGTTTTTTTGGGCGCGAACACTGAAGCTTTCTTT
CAAVFLGANTEAFF
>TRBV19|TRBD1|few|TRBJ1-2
TGTGCCAGTAGAAATATTGGGGGGACAGGGGACTACACCTTC
CASRNIGGTGDYTF
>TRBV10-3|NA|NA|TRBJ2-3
TGTGCCATCAGTGGCCTTTCCAGGGGAGTAGATACGCAGTATTTT
CAISGLSRGVDTQYF
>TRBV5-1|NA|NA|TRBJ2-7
TGCGCCAGTGGAAGTAGGGGCCCGAGCTCCTACGAGCAGTACTTC
CASGSRGPSSYEQYF
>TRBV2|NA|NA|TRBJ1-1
TGTGCCAGCACCCCGCGGGTGGCCACTGAAGCTTTCTTT
CASTPRVATEAFF
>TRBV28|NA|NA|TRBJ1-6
TGTGCCAGCAGCGGAAACCGGGGCTCCTATAATTCACCCCTCCACTTT
CASSGNRGSYNSPLHF
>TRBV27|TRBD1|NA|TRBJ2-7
TGTGCCAGCAGTTTTTCCCTGGACAGGGGGCTAGGGTACGAGCAGTACTTC
CASSFSLDRGLGYEQYF
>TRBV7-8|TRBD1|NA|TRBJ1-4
TGTGCCAGCAGCCAAGGGGCGACAGGGGCCGCGGCAAAACTGTTTTTT
CASSQGATGAAAKLFF